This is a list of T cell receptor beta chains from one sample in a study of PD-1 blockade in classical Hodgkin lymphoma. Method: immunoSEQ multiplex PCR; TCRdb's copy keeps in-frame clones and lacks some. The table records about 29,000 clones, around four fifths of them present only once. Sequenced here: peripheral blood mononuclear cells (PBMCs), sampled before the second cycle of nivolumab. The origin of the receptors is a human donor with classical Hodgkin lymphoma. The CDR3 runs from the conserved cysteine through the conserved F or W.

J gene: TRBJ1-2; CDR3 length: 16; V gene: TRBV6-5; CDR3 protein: CASSSTGTGRSYGYTF
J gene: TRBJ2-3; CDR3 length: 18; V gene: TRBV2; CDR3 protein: CASIHEGAGGISTDTQYF
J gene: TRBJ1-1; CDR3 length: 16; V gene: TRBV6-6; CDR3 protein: CASSYGGSGMNTEAFF
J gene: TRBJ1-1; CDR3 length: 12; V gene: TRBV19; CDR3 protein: CASGVGRTEAFF
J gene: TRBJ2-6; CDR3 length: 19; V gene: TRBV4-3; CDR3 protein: CASSQVPGQGTSGANVLTF
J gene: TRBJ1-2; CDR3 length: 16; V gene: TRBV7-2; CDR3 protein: CASSPRGGFTSYGYTF
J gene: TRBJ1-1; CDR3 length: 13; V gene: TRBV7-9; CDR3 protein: CASSFQDYTEAFF
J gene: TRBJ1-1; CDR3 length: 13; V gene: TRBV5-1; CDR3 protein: CASSLDRATEAFF
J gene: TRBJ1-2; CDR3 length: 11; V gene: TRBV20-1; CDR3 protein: CSAQTDRGYTF
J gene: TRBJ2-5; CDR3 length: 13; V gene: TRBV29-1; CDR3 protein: CSVPSGGRETQYF
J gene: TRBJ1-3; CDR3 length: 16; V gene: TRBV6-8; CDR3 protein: CASSYVGQNSGNTIYF
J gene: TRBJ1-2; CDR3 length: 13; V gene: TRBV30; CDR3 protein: CAWRAGGRYGYTF
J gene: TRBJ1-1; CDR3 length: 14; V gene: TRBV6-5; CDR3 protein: CASSYGVVETGVFF
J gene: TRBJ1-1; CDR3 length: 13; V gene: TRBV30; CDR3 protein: CAWSFDGNTEAFF
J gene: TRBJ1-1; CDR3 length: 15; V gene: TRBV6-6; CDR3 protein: CASSYSSQGAAEAFF
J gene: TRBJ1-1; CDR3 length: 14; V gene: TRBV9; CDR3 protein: CASSFDSAGTEAFF
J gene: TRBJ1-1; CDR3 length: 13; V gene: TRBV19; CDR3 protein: CAVTGGHGTEAFF
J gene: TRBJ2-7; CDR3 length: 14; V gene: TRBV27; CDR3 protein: CASRHRDSPYEQYF
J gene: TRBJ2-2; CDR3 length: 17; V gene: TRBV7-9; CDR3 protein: CASSPTPQRGASGELFF
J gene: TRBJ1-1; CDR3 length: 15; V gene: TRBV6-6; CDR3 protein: CASYFQITMNTEAFF
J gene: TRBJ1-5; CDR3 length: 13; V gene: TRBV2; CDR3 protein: CASGRGANQPQHF
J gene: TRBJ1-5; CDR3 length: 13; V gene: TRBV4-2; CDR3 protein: CASSQEQDQPQHF
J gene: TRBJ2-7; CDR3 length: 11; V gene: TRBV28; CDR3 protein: CASKLGSQQYF
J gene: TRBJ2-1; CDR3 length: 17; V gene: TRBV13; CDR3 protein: CASSVTSGGNSYNEQFF
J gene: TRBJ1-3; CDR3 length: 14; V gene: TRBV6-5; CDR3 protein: CASSYGGTGNTIYF
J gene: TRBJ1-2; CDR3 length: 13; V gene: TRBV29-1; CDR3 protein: CSVPRTGVVGYTF
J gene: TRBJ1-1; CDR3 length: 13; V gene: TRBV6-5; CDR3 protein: CASRPTGNTEAFF
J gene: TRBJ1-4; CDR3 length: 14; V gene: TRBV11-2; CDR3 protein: CASSFNWANEKLFF
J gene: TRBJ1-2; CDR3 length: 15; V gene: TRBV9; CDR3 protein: CASSVFAAVNYGYTF
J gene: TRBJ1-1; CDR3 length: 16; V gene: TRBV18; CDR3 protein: CASSPSERLLNTEAFF
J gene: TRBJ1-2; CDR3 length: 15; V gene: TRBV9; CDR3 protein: CASSVQGHRNYGYTF
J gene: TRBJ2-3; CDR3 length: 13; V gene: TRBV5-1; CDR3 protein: CASSLRLADTQYF
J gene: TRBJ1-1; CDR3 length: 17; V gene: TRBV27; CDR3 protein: CASSLGRFRGRFTEAFF
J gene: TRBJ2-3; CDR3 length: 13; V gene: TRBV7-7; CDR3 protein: CAINPFGTDTQYF
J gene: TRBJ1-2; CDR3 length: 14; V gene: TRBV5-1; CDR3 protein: CASSRDTANYGYTF
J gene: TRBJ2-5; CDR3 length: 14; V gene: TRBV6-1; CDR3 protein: CASRGRTGIETQYF
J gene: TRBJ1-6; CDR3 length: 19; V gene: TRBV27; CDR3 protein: CASSLKGRASKLYNSPLHF
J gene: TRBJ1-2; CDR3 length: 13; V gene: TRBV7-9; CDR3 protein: CASSPGTDNGYTF
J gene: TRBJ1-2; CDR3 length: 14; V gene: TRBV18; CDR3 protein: CASSPPAGGYGYTF
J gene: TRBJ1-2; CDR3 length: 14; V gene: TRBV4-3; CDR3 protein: CASSHWTGGNGYTF
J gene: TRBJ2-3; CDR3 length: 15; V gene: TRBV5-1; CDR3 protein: CASKQGTTETDTQYF
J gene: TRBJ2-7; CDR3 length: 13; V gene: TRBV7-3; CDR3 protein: CASSSQTGSEQYF
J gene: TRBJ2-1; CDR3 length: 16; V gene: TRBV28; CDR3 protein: CASSYHPGSSYNEQFF
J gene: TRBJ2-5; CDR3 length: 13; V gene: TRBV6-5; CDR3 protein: CATHDRGQETQYF
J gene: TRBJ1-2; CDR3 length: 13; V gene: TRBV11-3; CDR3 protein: CASSPGSGTGYTF
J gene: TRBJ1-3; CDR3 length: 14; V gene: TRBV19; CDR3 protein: CASRIQGPGNTIYF
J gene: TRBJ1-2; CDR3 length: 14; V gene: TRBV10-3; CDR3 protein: CAISEYQGSGGYTF